Listed below are T cell receptor beta chains from one sample, sequenced in a study of cytomegalovirus exposure and HLA in healthy donors. Data came from immunoSEQ multiplex PCR; TCRdb stores just in-frame clones and leaves some out. The table includes roughly 100,000 clones, under 85% detected once. The sample consisted of PBMCs. These receptor sequences come from a man aged 35 to 55 in good health and CMV-seronegative. CDR3s include the opening cysteine and the closing phenylalanine or tryptophan. D genes are given only for firm matches. Where a row states a size, it is once, few, many or the class of an expanded clone; other rows omit it.

D	V	size	J	CDR3	DNA
-	TRBV28	-	TRBJ2-5	CASREGGAYQETQYF	TGTGCCAGCAGAGAGGGCGGGGCATACCAAGAGACCCAGTACTTC
-	TRBV9	few	TRBJ1-5	CASSVDRGGPQHF	TGTGCCAGCAGCGTAGATAGGGGGGGACCCCAGCATTTT
TRBD1	TRBV7-8	-	TRBJ2-5	CASSSGQGETQYF	TGTGCCAGCAGCTCCGGACAGGGAGAGACCCAGTACTTC
-	TRBV14	few	TRBJ1-2	CASSQGRQDYGYTF	TGTGCCAGCAGCCAAGGGCGCCAGGACTATGGCTACACCTTC
-	TRBV7-9	once	TRBJ1-5	CSSSSGAFGNQPQHF	TGTTCCAGCAGTTCGGGAGCGTTTGGCAATCAGCCCCAGCATTTT
-	TRBV11-2	-	TRBJ1-1	CASSLAAGTEAFF	TGTGCCAGCAGCTTAGCCGCCGGCACTGAAGCTTTCTTT
TRBD2	TRBV7-9	-	TRBJ2-5	CASSLEGALTSGGRGTQYF	TGTGCCAGCAGCTTAGAGGGGGCTCTGACTAGCGGGGGAAGAGGGACCCAGTACTTC
-	TRBV12-5	-	TRBJ2-7	CASGLYTGWEQYF	TGTGCTAGTGGTTTGTATACAGGGTGGGAGCAGTACTTC
TRBD1	TRBV29-1	-	TRBJ2-7	CSVVGGIRGYEQYF	TGCAGCGTAGTAGGGGGCATCCGCGGGTACGAGCAGTACTTC
TRBD2	TRBV6-5	-	TRBJ2-1	CASRTSPSSYNEQFF	TGTGCCAGCAGGACTAGCCCTAGCTCCTACAATGAGCAGTTCTTC
-	TRBV10-3	-	TRBJ2-7	CAISANYEQYF	TGTGCCATCAGTGCAAACTACGAGCAGTACTTC
-	TRBV9	-	TRBJ1-6	CASSGTGNSPLHF	TGTGCCAGCAGTGGAACAGGGAATTCACCCCTCCACTTT
-	TRBV12-5	-	TRBJ2-2	CATVTGILGRGELFF	TGTGCTACCGTTACAGGGATCCTCGGCCGAGGGGAGCTGTTTTTT
TRBD1	TRBV6-5	-	TRBJ1-1	CASSPRQGRGEAFF	TGTGCCAGCAGTCCAAGACAGGGCAGGGGCGAGGCTTTCTTT
TRBD2	TRBV5-4	-	TRBJ2-3	CASSTQAGSTDTQYF	TGTGCCAGCAGCACACAAGCGGGGAGCACAGATACGCAGTATTTT
TRBD2	TRBV29-1	-	TRBJ2-2	CSVSGGSGGTGELFF	TGCAGCGTTAGTGGGGGTAGCGGGGGCACCGGGGAGCTGTTTTTT
-	TRBV29-1	-	TRBJ2-7	CSVRGGIWTGIYEQYF	TGCAGCGTGAGGGGGGGGATCTGGACAGGGATCTACGAGCAGTACTTC
-	TRBV28	-	TRBJ1-5	CASFSGKSNQPQHF	TGTGCCAGCTTCTCCGGGAAGAGCAATCAGCCCCAGCATTTT
-	TRBV4-2	-	TRBJ1-3	CASSQDTGNTIYF	TGTGCCAGCAGCCAAGATACTGGAAACACCATATATTTT
-	TRBV2	-	TRBJ2-6	CASRKSSGANVLTF	TGTGCCAGCAGAAAGAGCTCTGGGGCCAACGTCCTGACTTTC
TRBD1	TRBV28	-	TRBJ1-2	CASTPGTGITYGYTF	TGTGCCAGCACCCCCGGGACAGGAATAACCTATGGCTACACCTTC
-	TRBV2	-	TRBJ2-1	CASTLMMGRLTGNEQFF	TGTGCCAGCACCCTAATGATGGGGCGTCTGACAGGTAATGAGCAGTTCTTC
TRBD2	TRBV30	-	TRBJ2-2	CAWTRDYTGELFF	TGTGCCTGGACCAGGGACTATACCGGGGAGCTGTTTTTT
-	TRBV6-1	-	TRBJ1-1	CASSEGGRGRGTEAFF	TGTGCCAGCAGTGAGGGGGGGAGGGGAAGGGGCACTGAAGCTTTCTTT
-	TRBV29-1	-	TRBJ2-5	CSVTPVGGGETQYF	TGCAGCGTGACGCCCGTAGGGGGTGGAGAGACCCAGTACTTC
-	TRBV11-2	-	TRBJ2-2	CASSLDRLANTGELFF	TGTGCCAGCAGCTTAGATCGACTAGCGAACACCGGGGAGCTGTTTTTT
TRBD1	TRBV11-3	-	TRBJ2-1	CASSHGQGVNNEQFF	TGTGCCAGCAGCCATGGACAGGGGGTTAACAATGAGCAGTTCTTC
-	TRBV9	-	TRBJ2-5	CASSARGTVYQETQYF	TGTGCCAGCAGCGCCCGGGGAACAGTTTATCAAGAGACCCAGTACTTC
TRBD2	TRBV5-4	-	TRBJ2-7	CASSSLLTGGSYEQYF	TGTGCCAGCAGCTCGCTCCTTACCGGGGGGTCCTACGAGCAGTACTTC
TRBD1	TRBV11-2	-	TRBJ2-1	CASSRAGTGGHEQFF	TGTGCCAGCAGCCGCGCGGGGACAGGGGGCCATGAGCAGTTCTTC
-	TRBV18	once	TRBJ1-1	CASSPGGSEAFF	TGTGCCAGCTCACCAGGGGGCTCTGAAGCTTTCTTT
TRBD1	TRBV19	-	TRBJ1-2	CASSIEDRGYGYTF	TGTGCCAGTAGTATAGAAGACAGGGGCTATGGCTACACCTTC
-	TRBV2	few	TRBJ2-3	CASTTDTDTQYF	TGTGCCAGCACAACAGACACAGATACGCAGTATTTT
-	TRBV19	few	TRBJ1-1	CASSIDRGTEAFF	TGTGCCAGTAGTATAGATCGGGGCACTGAAGCTTTCTTT
TRBD1	TRBV7-8	-	TRBJ1-2	CASSPGQGYGYTF	TGTGCCAGCAGCCCGGGACAGGGCTATGGCTACACCTTC
-	TRBV19	-	TRBJ1-1	CASSITRDTEAFF	TGTGCCAGTAGTATAACGAGGGACACTGAAGCTTTCTTT